This T cell receptor beta chain was obtained from a study of read filtering for tumor transcriptome and immune sequencing. This clonotype has at least ten counts. This library used roughly 430 ng RNA and molecular barcoded adaptors spanning alpha/delta and beta/gamma chains. From the reads, TCRdb called clonotypes with MiXCR, one entry per CDR3 protein. Of tens of thousands of distinct CDR3 sequences in the sample, about 18% were seen once. The receptor was derived from a donor aged 40 or over with multiple myeloma. The sequencing input was a population of CD138-negative cells sorted from bone marrow.

CDR3 amino acids: CASSGDRTPTMIYTF. CDR3 DNA: TGTGCCAGCAGTGGGGACAGGACACCTACTATGATCTACACCTTC. V and J are TRBV6-1 and TRBJ1-2, with 8 bases that match TRBD1. This CDR3 is built from 15 residues. Germline V gene lookup returns CDR1 MNHNS and CDR2 SASEGT. The junction had 14 bases not matched to a gene; V was cut back by 4 bases and J by 10 bases.